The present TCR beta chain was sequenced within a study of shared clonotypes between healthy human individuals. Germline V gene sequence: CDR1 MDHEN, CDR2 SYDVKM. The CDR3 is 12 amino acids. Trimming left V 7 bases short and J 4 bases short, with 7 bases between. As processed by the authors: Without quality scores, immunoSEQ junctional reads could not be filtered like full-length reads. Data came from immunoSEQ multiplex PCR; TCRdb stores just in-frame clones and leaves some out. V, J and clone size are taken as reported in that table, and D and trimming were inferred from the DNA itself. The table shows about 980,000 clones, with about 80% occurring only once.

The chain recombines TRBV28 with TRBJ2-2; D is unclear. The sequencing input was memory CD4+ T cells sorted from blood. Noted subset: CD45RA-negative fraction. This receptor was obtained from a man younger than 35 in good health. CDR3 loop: CASTSRTGELFF. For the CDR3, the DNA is TGTGCCAGCACCTCCCGCACCGGGGAGCTGTTTTTT.